One sample yielded the 18 T cell receptor beta chains listed below, sequenced in a study of cytomegalovirus exposure and HLA in healthy donors. Primers for the PCR totalled 60 Vbeta and 13 Jbeta. The repertoire was sequenced with immunoSEQ multiplex PCR; TCRdb's copy has only in-frame clones and lacks some. The sample's table shows 150,000 or so clones. Sequenced: PBMCs. All receptors come from a woman aged 45-65 years in good health and CMV-seronegative.

The CDR3 is CASSSGQGASGYTF. Written as DNA, the CDR3 is TGTGCCAGCAGTTCAGGACAGGGGGCGAGTGGCTACACCTTC. The chain combines TRBV6-5 with TRBJ1-2, with TRBD1 matching over 11 bases. CDR1 and CDR2 from the germline V gene are MNHEY and SVGAGI. V gave up 4 bases and J gave up 7 bases; unmatched junction bases: 5. The CDR3 is 14 amino acids.

The V and J genes are TRBV28 and TRBJ1-2; TRBD1 is a possible D gene (5 bases). Between the trimmed V and J ends, which lost 4 bases and 6 bases, there was a span of 18 bases. From germline, CDR1 is MDHEN and CDR2 SYDVKM. This CDR3 is 15 amino acids long. CDR3 in DNA: TGTGCCAGCAGTTCAGCTCAGGCGGGGGAGGATGGCTACACCTTC. Protein sequence: CASSSAQAGEDGYTF.

The chain combines TRBV18 with TRBJ1-4; 7 nucleotides match TRBD1. The CDR3 has 14 amino acids. Germline V CDR1 and CDR2: KGHSH, LQKENI. The ends lost 4 bases at V and 5 bases at J; junction bases unmatched: 4. The CDR3, as DNA: TGTGCCAGCTCACAAAGACAGGGAAATGAAAAACTGTTTTTT. Amino acid sequence: CASSQRQGNEKLFF.

The rearrangement uses TRBV4-2 and TRBJ1-1, with unresolved D. CDR3 length: 13 amino acids. V gave up 1 base and J gave up 2 bases, with 5 bases separating them. Germline V gene lookup returns CDR1 LGHNA and CDR2 YNFKEQ. The CDR3 DNA reads as TGTGCCAGCAGCCAAGTTCGTAACACTGAAGCTTTCTTT. This encodes CASSQVRNTEAFF.

The chain links TRBV5-1 to TRBJ2-5, with 8 positions matching TRBD2. The tail of the sequence fits TRBJ2-7 better, so the J call may be wrong. The length of the CDR3 is 14 residues. Germline V gives CDR1 SGHRS, CDR2 YFSETQ. The CDR3 loop reads CASSPGGGSDEQYF. As DNA, the CDR3 is TGCGCCAGCAGCCCCGGGGGGGGTAGCGACGAGCAGTACTTC.

This chain connects TRBV28 to TRBJ1-1; a possible D gene is TRBD1 (5 bases). V was cut by 7 bases and J by 4 bases, with 13 bases left in between. Germline assignment: CDR1 MDHEN and CDR2 SYDVKM. This CDR3 region has 13 residues. The DNA of the CDR3 is TGTGCCAGCACGCTTCCAGGGCCCACTGAAGCTTTCTTT. Protein product: CASTLPGPTEAFF.

The chain uses TRBV28 and TRBJ2-4, with D maybe TRBD1 (6 bases). This CDR3 is 14 amino acids long. Trimming pared 3 bases from V and 11 bases from J, leaving 17 bases between. Germline CDR1 is MDHEN and CDR2 is SYDVKM. This CDR3 reads CASSFIRTVSVQYF. The CDR3 region has the DNA TGTGCCAGCAGTTTCATCCGGACAGTGTCAGTTCAGTACTTC.

The chain employs TRBV27 and TRBJ2-1; D perhaps matches TRBD2 (7 bases). Per the germline V gene, CDR1 is MNHEY and CDR2 is SMNVEV (reference sequence). Trimming shortened V by 6 bases and J by 10 bases, and 16 bases separated the two germline ends. This CDR3 comprises 13 residues. The CDR3 DNA sequence: TGTGCCAGCAGCCGGGGGGCCTTCGTCGAGCAGTTCTTC. This sequence encodes CASSRGAFVEQFF.

The chain joins TRBV19 to TRBJ1-3; D is perhaps TRBD1 (6 bases). This CDR3 has 14 residues. Germline V gene data show CDR1 as LNHDA and CDR2 as SQIVND (reference sequence). Trimming stripped 5 bases from V and 4 bases from J, with 12 bases between. CDR3 amino acids: CASSAHRVGNTIYF. The CDR3 nucleotides read TGTGCCAGTAGTGCTCACAGGGTCGGAAACACCATATATTTT.

The chain employs TRBV6-5 and TRBJ2-5, with TRBD1 identical over 7 bases. The CDR3 consists of 15 residues. Germline V gene lookup returns CDR1 MNHEY and CDR2 SVGAGI. With 3 bases clipped from V and 4 bases from J, the junction kept 8 bases outside the gene matches. CDR3 residues: CASSYGGQRGETQYF. CDR3 sequence (DNA): TGTGCCAGCAGTTATGGGGGACAGAGAGGAGAGACCCAGTACTTC.

This chain uses TRBV30 with TRBJ2-2; the D is unclear. CDR3 length equals 16 residues. CDR1 and CDR2 from the germline V gene are GTSNPN and SVGIG (reference sequence). V gave up 0 bases and J gave up 1 base, with 12 bases separating them. Here the CDR3 reads CAWSVRGSMNTGELFF. CDR3 nucleotide sequence: TGTGCCTGGAGTGTACGAGGCAGCATGAACACCGGGGAGCTGTTTTTT.

The chain carries TRBV2 and TRBJ1-2; D may be TRBD1 (5 bases). The CDR3 has 14 residues. V shed 3 bases and J shed 4 bases, with 12 bases lying between them. Germline V gives CDR1 SNHLY, CDR2 FYNNEI. In nucleotides, the CDR3 is TGTGCCAGCAGTGATCCCAGGGAAGGCTATGGCTACACCTTC. Its translation: CASSDPREGYGYTF.

The genes are TRBV19 and TRBJ2-2, with D possibly being TRBD1 (6 bases). The CDR3 is 15 residues long. From germline, CDR1 is LNHDA and CDR2 SQIVND (reference sequence). The V end was cut by 6 bases, the J end by 4 bases, with 15 bases between. CDR3 amino acids: CASSRRTVATGELFF. The CDR3 DNA reads TGTGCCAGTAGCCGGAGGACAGTCGCCACCGGGGAGCTGTTTTTT.

V usage is TRBV4-1 and J usage is TRBJ1-5, with D tentatively TRBD1 (5 bases). In germline, CDR1 is MGHRA, CDR2 YSYEKL. Trimming left V 1 base short and J 4 bases short, with 11 bases between. This CDR3 region has 15 residues. The CDR3 DNA follows: TGCGCCAGCAGCCAAGGCGACAGCAAAAATCAGCCCCAGCATTTT. Translating it yields CASSQGDSKNQPQHF.

The chain combines TRBV28 with TRBJ1-2; D unresolved. The ends were cut back, 4 bases at V and 2 bases at J, with 5 bases in the middle. The germline V gene encodes CDR1 MDHEN and CDR2 SYDVKM. This CDR3 is built from 12 residues. The DNA for the CDR3 is TGTGCCAGCAGTTACGGGAACTATGGCTACACCTTC. Translated, it gives CASSYGNYGYTF.

The chain joins TRBV7-2 to TRBJ2-1; possible D gene TRBD2, 7 bases. V was clipped by 3 bases and J by 9 bases, with 21 bases between them. Germline V CDR1 and CDR2: SGHTA, FQGNSA. The CDR3 runs to 16 residues. CDR3 nucleotide sequence: TGTGCCAGCAGCTTCGCCACTAGGGCGGGGGCGCGTGAGCAGTTCTTC. Its translation: CASSFATRAGAREQFF.

This chain connects TRBV4-2 to TRBJ2-1; D is unclear. The CDR3 runs to 13 residues. Deletions cut 5 bases from V and 5 bases from J, with 10 bases between. CDR1 is LGHNA and CDR2 is YNFKEQ in the germline V gene. The CDR3, as DNA: TGTGCCAGCAGCTCCATTTTTGACAATGAGCAGTTCTTC. Its protein product is CASSSIFDNEQFF.

This chain connects TRBV11-3 to TRBJ2-1, with TRBD2 identical over 16 bases. Trimming cost V 4 bases and J 9 bases; bases outside gene matches: 3. Germline CDR1 reads SGHNT; CDR2 reads YENEEA. The CDR3 contains 15 residues. CDR3 protein: CASSWGLAGGGEQFF. Here the CDR3 DNA reads TGTGCCAGCAGCTGGGGACTAGCGGGGGGGGGTGAGCAGTTCTTC.